Sequencing of this T cell receptor (beta chain) was carried out in a study of shared clonotypes between healthy human individuals. Study-wide points: Donors were few, which limited the genetic and exposure-history diversity represented.

This clone was counted once. Its cognate antigen is unknown. The naive CD8 subset, CD45RO-negative cells positively selected for CCR7, excluded terminally differentiated effector memory CD45RA+ cells. This CDR3 is 16 amino acids long. Germline V gene data show CDR1 as MGHRA and CDR2 as YSYEKL. The V gene lost 0 bases and the J gene lost 6 bases, with 17 bases spanning the gap. Assay used: immunoSEQ multiplex PCR; TCRdb lists only in-frame clones, some missing. The repertoire consists of about 2,100,000 clones, with more than 85% occurring once and the leading ten covering 1.5% to 2%. The sample comprised naive CD8+ T cells from PBMCs. The rearrangement joins TRBV4-1 to TRBJ1-2, with a possible D match to TRBD1 (6 bases). This receptor was identified in a man between 18 and 29 years old in good health. Some clones in this sample may be carry-over from other donors' samples. CDR3 in DNA: TGCGCCAGCAGCCAAGAACAATTTAAAACAGGGAATGGCTACACCTTC. This sequence encodes CASSQEQFKTGNGYTF.